This T cell receptor (beta chain) derives from a study of lung T cells in sarcoidosis with Löfgren's syndrome. In its sample, this clonotype ranks as medium-sized. Using its own MiXCR run on the reads, TCRdb lists one record per CDR3 protein. This sample has 700 to 1,000 distinct CDR3 sequences, with 25% to 35% found just once. Source material: CD4+ T cells from bronchoalveolar lavage fluid. This TCR came from a human donor with sarcoidosis (Löfgren's syndrome or another form), or a control subject (not recorded which).

CDR3 bases: TGTGCCAGCAGCTTGGACAGGGGAGGCACTGAAGCTTTCTTT. Protein: CASSLDRGGTEAFF. The chain combines TRBV5-4 with TRBJ1-1; 7 bases map to TRBD1. J was trimmed by 4 bases and V by 0 bases; bases with no gene match: 3. The CDR3 totals 14 residues. In germline, CDR1 is SGHNT, CDR2 YYREEE (reference sequence). Looking up the rest from reference TRBV5-4 and TRBJ1-1 gives the full variable domain: ETGVTQSPTHLIKTRGQQVTLRCSSQSGHNTVSWYQQALGQGPQFIFQYYREEENGRGNFPPRFSGLQFPNYSSELNVNALELDDSALYLCASSLDRGGTEAFFGQGTRLTVV.